This T cell receptor beta chain was documented in a study of regulatory T cells in long-lasting Graves disease. For the study at large: Persistent Graves' disease meant over 5 years of antithyroid drugs with positive TSH receptor antibodies. Overall study results and limits: Persistent disease showed a preference for TRBV28, TRBJ1-2 and TRBJ2-5. Persistent Graves' patients showed less TCR diversity than newly diagnosed ones.

This sample's time point: persistent/refractory GD, antithyroid drugs over 5 years with positive TRAb. TCR sequences were obtained from RNA taken from PBMCs. Arm-PCR with iRepertoire HTBI primers amplified the CDR3 regions for these TCR beta libraries. TCRdb reanalysed the multiplex PCR reads using MiXCR and keeps one entry per CDR3 protein. Found here are about 340,000 distinct CDR3 sequences, less than 20% of them singletons; the top ten hold 29%. On this clonotype: Its antigen is unidentified.

The CDR3 totals 14 residues. V was pared by 0 bases and J by 6 bases, with 11 bases between. In germline, CDR1 is MNHGY, CDR2 SVAAGI. V gene TRBV6-9 combines with J gene TRBJ1-2; D is possibly TRBD1 (6 bases). The clonotype originates from a female donor with Graves disease. Here the sequenced sample was peripheral blood mononuclear cells (PBMCs), taken when the disease was refractory, from a patient treated with antithyroid drugs. The CDR3 protein is CASSYSGAGDGYTF. CDR3 DNA sequence: TGTGCCAGCAGTTATTCGGGTGCAGGGGATGGCTACACCTTC.